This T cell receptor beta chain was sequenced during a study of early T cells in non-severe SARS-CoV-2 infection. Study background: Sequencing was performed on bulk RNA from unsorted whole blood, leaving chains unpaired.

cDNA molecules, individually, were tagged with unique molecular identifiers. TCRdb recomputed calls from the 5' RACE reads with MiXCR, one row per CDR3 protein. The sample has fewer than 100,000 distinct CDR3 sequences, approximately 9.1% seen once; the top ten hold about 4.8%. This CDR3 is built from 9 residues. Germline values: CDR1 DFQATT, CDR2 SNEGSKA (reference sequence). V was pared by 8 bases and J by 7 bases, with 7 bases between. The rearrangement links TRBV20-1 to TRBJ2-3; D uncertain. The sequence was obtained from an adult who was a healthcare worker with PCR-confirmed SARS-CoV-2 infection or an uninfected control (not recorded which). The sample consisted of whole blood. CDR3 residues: CSITNTQYF. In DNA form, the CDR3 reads TGCAGTATCACTAATACGCAGTATTTT.